This entry lists 8 T cell receptor beta chains sequenced from one sample in a study of regulatory T cells in long-lasting Graves disease. In building TCR beta libraries, iRepertoire HTBI primers were used together with Arm-PCR of CDR3 regions. TCRdb re-derived calls from the multiplex PCR reads in MiXCR, one entry per CDR3 protein. The sample records hundreds of thousands of distinct CDR3 sequences, 20% to 25% being singletons. Time point given: persistent/refractory GD, antithyroid drugs over 5 years with positive TRAb. PBMC RNA was the source of the TCR library. This specimen was peripheral blood mononuclear cells (PBMCs), taken when the disease was refractory, from a patient treated with antithyroid drugs. The receptor set was obtained from a female donor with Graves disease.

This clonotype was counted ten times or more. The J gene is TRBJ1-4, the V gene TRBV6-9; no definite D call. This CDR3 comprises 16 residues. Germline V gene lookup returns CDR1 MNHGY and CDR2 SVAAGI. V lost 3 bases to trimming and J lost 0 bases, with 11 bases between them. This CDR3 reads CASSYSDTATNEKLFF. CDR3 coding DNA: TGTGCCAGCAGTTACTCCGACACCGCAACTAATGAAAAACTGTTTTTT.

In this sample, this clonotype turned up once. This chain joins TRBV7-9 and TRBJ2-4; D gene unclear. This CDR3 has 15 residues. V lost 5 bases, J lost 0 bases, and 11 bases lay in between. CDR1 is SEHNR, CDR2 FQNEAQ, per germline (reference sequence). The CDR3 DNA reads as TGTGCCAGCAGCCTCGAGCGATTAGCCAAAAACATTCAGTACTTC. As protein: CASSLERLAKNIQYF.

This clonotype showed up many times. This chain joins TRBV6-1 and TRBJ2-5; TRBD1 matches 9 bases. Per the germline V gene, CDR1 is MNHNS and CDR2 is SASEGT. Losses at the gene ends were 6 bases for V and 7 bases for J; bases not matched to a gene: 9. The CDR3 loop spans 14 amino acids. The CDR3 bases are TGTGCCAGCAGAAGCGGACAGGGGTATGGGACCCAGTACTTC. This codes for CASRSGQGYGTQYF.

This rearrangement joins TRBV20-1 to TRBJ1-5, with TRBD1 matching 11 bases. Germline CDR1 reads DFQATT; CDR2 reads SNEGSKA (reference sequence). V shed 3 bases and J 7 bases; nucleotides not matched to a gene: 8. CDR3 size: 15 residues. CDR3 coding DNA: TGCAGTGCTAGGCCGGACAGGGGGCGACGGCAGCCCCAGCATTTT. Amino acid sequence: CSARPDRGRRQPQHF.

Concerning this clonotype itself: Given the absence of the conserved phenylalanine or tryptophan at the CDR3 end, a read error is likely. V gene TRBV19 combines with J gene TRBJ1-1; 7 bases fit TRBD1. The CDR3 loop spans 14 amino acids. The germline V gene encodes CDR1 LNHDA and CDR2 SQIVND (reference sequence). J was trimmed by 4 bases and V by 4 bases; bases with no gene match: 6. The CDR3 DNA follows: TGTGCCAGTAGTAATACAGGGGTGAGCACTGAAGCTTTCTCT. Protein sequence: CASSNTGVSTEAFS.

A few counts support this clonotype. V and J are TRBV5-1 and TRBJ1-2; D gene ambiguous. Trimming took 4 bases from V and 1 from J, leaving 8 bases between them. This CDR3 region has 13 residues. Germline CDR1 SGHRS, CDR2 YFSETQ. The CDR3 loop is CASSVGYNYGYTF. The DNA for the CDR3 is TGCGCCAGCAGCGTGGGATATAACTATGGCTACACCTTC.

The rearrangement links TRBV5-5 to TRBJ2-7; the match to TRBD1 covers 8 bases. The J segment lost 2 bases and the V segment lost 0 bases, leaving 7 bases of the junction unmatched. The CDR3 runs 16 residues. Looked up from germline, CDR1 is SGHKS and CDR2 is YYEKEE (reference sequence). CDR3 sequence (DNA): TGTGCCAGCAGCTTGGACGCCCCACAGGGGGCCTACGAGCAGTACTTC. Its protein product is CASSLDAPQGAYEQYF.

At least ten counts were recorded for this clonotype. J is TRBJ2-7 and V is TRBV11-2; D unclear. Germline V gene sequence: CDR1 SGHAT, CDR2 FQNNGV. The CDR3 extends over 14 amino acids. Trimming took 0 bases from V and 0 from J, leaving 6 bases between them. CDR3 amino acids: CASSLEAGSYEQYF. The CDR3 nucleotides read TGTGCCAGCAGCTTAGAGGCAGGCTCCTACGAGCAGTACTTC. The full variable domain, its missing parts supplied by reference TRBV11-2 and TRBJ2-7, is EAGVAQSPRYKIIEKRQSVAFWCNPISGHATLYWYQQILGQGPKLLIQFQNNGVVDDSQLPKDRFSAERLKGVDSTLKIQPAKLEDSAVYLCASSLEAGSYEQYFGPGTRLTVT.